In this sample, the clone carrying this T cell receptor beta chain turned up once. The germline CDR1 and CDR2 sequences are MRHNA and SNTAGT. The CDR3 has 13 residues. Trimming cost V 5 bases and J 9 bases; bases outside gene matches: 6. The Seattle patients, enrolled during active infection, were followed longitudinally. Sequencing used immunoSEQ multiplex PCR; TCRdb keeps in-frame clones, though not all of them. In the table there are about 430,000 clones, about 90% of which are singletons. This record belongs to a study of blood T cell repertoires in COVID-19. The chain recombines TRBV6-4 with TRBJ2-1; 8 bases are shared with TRBD2. Sequenced sample: peripheral blood. The sequence derives from a man between 18 and 29 years old with COVID-19, enrolled during active disease. CDR3 sequence: CASSRSGNLEQFF. The DNA of the CDR3 is TGTGCCAGCAGTCGTAGCGGGAATCTTGAGCAGTTCTTC.